This T cell receptor (beta chain) appears in the sequencing data of a study of blood T cell repertoires in COVID-19. For the study at large: There were acute and convalescent COVID-19 samples, and they came from the United States, Italy and Spain. From T cells, B-cell-depleted T cells, or PBMCs came the material, which was cDNA or gDNA.

V was pared by 3 bases and J by 6 bases, with 9 bases between. The CDR3 spans 13 residues. The germline V gene has CDR1 LNHDA and CDR2 SQIVND (reference sequence). Original processing methods: Using reference gene primer amplification, nucleated cell counts were estimated. The data were produced by immunoSEQ multiplex PCR, yet TCRdb's version contains in-frame clones alone and is incomplete. V and J calls and clone size follow that table, whereas D and trimming were derived from the DNA. In the table there are over 200,000 clones, more than 85% of which are singletons. The chain is built from TRBV19 and TRBJ1-5; no firm D call. The sequence was collected from a man aged 40-50 years with active or convalescent COVID-19. Sequenced sample: peripheral blood. Written as DNA, the CDR3 is TGTGCCAGTAGTATGTCAGTTCCTCAGCCCCAGCATTTT. This translates into CASSMSVPQPQHF.